This T cell receptor (beta chain) was found in a study of T-cell reconstitution after alpha-beta-depleted transplantation in children. The CDR3 extends over 14 amino acids. V lost 1 base, J lost 8 bases, and 12 bases lay in between. Germline V gives CDR1 SEHNR, CDR2 FQNEAQ (reference sequence). For TCRbeta, the library was prepared with unique molecular identifiers. TCRdb ran MiXCR on the PCR reads and lists one entry per CDR3 protein. There are about 230,000 distinct CDR3 sequences in the sample; approximately 9.5% occur only once, and around 6% lies in the top ten. This clonotype was counted ten times or more.

The TCR was taken from a human donor who donated a stem cell graft to a child with acute lymphoblastic leukemia. Sequenced material: PBMCs from the stem cell graft donor, taken from the stem cell graft. The rearrangement joins TRBV7-9 to TRBJ2-1; D possibly uses TRBD1 or TRBD2 (5 bases each). CDR3 region: CASSLGGVRDEQFF. The CDR3 DNA reads as TGTGCCAGCAGCTTAGGAGGGGTCCGGGATGAGCAGTTCTTC.